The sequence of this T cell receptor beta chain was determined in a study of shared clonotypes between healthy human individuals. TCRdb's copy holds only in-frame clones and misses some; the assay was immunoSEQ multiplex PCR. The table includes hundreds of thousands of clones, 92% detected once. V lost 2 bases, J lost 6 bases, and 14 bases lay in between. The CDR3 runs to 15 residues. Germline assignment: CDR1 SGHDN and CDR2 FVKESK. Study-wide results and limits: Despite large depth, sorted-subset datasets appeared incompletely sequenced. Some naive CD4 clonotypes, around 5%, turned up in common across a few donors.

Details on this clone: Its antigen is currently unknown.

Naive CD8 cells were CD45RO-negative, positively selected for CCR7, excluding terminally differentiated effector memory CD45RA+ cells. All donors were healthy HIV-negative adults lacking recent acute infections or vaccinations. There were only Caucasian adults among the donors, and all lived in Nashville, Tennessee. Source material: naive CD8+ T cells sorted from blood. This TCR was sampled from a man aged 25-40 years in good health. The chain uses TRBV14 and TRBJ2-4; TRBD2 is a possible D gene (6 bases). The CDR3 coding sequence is TGTGCCAGCAGCCAATTTGGGGGAGGTGGAAACATTCAGTACTTC. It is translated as CASSQFGGGGNIQYF.